The 17 T cell receptor beta chains below come from one sample, sequenced in a study of cytomegalovirus exposure and HLA in healthy donors. With 60 Vbeta and 13 Jbeta primers, the PCR was carried out. Method: immunoSEQ multiplex PCR; TCRdb's copy keeps in-frame clones and lacks some. Of 150,000 or so clones listed, approximately 82% are singletons. The sequencing sample was made of PBMCs. These receptors came from a woman aged 40 to 50 in good health and CMV-seronegative.

The chain employs TRBV21-1 and TRBJ2-1; the D call TRBD1 from the table was never checked on the DNA. TRBV21-1 corresponds to a pseudogene. This CDR3 contains 14 residues. CDR3 in amino acids: CASSIRHGLIRQFF. CDR3 nucleotides: TGTGCCAGCAGCATCAGACACGGTCTAATTAGGCAGTTCTTC.

This chain uses TRBV13 with TRBJ2-7, with TRBD1 as a possible D gene (6 bases). The germline V gene encodes CDR1 PRHDT and CDR2 FYEKMQ (reference sequence). The CDR3 spans 14 residues. The V gene lost 3 bases and the J gene lost 3 bases, with 12 bases spanning the gap. The CDR3 spells CASSFGQGYYEQYF. The CDR3 DNA follows: TGTGCCAGCAGCTTTGGGCAGGGGTACTACGAGCAGTACTTC.

The gene calls are TRBV29-1 and TRBJ2-1, with 11 bases fitting TRBD1. V was pared by 7 bases and J by 10 bases, with 12 bases of the junction left unmatched. This CDR3 region has 14 residues. Per the germline V gene, CDR1 is SQVTM and CDR2 is ANQGSEA. The CDR3 here is CSAARTGGVGEQFF. Here the CDR3 DNA reads TGCAGCGCCGCGAGGACAGGGGGCGTGGGGGAGCAGTTCTTC.

V is TRBV15 and J is TRBJ2-1; 9 positions agree with TRBD2. The CDR3 contains 16 residues. The V gene end was trimmed by 1 base and the J gene end by 9 bases; junction bases not matched to a gene: 10. The germline V gene has CDR1 LNHNV and CDR2 YYDKDF (reference sequence). CDR3: CATSRVRGRALGEQFF. The CDR3 nucleotides read TGTGCCACCAGCAGAGTTCGCGGGAGGGCCTTGGGTGAGCAGTTCTTC.

V usage is TRBV4-2 and J usage is TRBJ2-3, with D perhaps matching TRBD2 (5 bases). V was pared by 6 bases and J by 6 bases, with 16 bases between. Germline CDR1 LGHNA, CDR2 YNFKEQ. The CDR3 is made up of 14 amino acids. The CDR3 is CASSGFLGSDTQYF. Here the CDR3 DNA reads TGTGCCAGCAGTGGGTTTCTGGGGAGCGATACGCAGTATTTT.

The chain employs TRBV19 and TRBJ1-6, with unresolved D. The V and J ends lost 9 bases and 4 bases respectively, with 10 bases between them. Germline V gene lookup returns CDR1 LNHDA and CDR2 SQIVND (reference sequence). The CDR3 is 13 amino acids. CDR3 sequence reads: CASLQSYNSPLHF. Here the CDR3 DNA reads TGTGCCAGCTTACAGAGTTATAATTCACCCCTCCACTTT.

The V and J genes are TRBV7-2 and TRBJ2-3; 8 bases fit TRBD2. V lost 4 bases, J lost 6 bases, and 6 bases stayed unmatched. CDR3 length: 14 amino acids. Germline V CDR1 and CDR2: SGHTA, FQGNSA. DNA for the CDR3: TGTGCCAGCAGCTCCTCGGGAGGGGTGGATACGCAGTATTTT. Its protein is CASSSSGGVDTQYF.

The CDR3 DNA is TGTGCCAGCAGCTTTGAAGGGACAGGTCTACGTTATGAGCAGTTCTTC. Encoded protein: CASSFEGTGLRYEQFF. The genes are TRBV11-1 and TRBJ2-1, with 8 bases matching TRBD1. Looked up from germline, CDR1 is SGHAT and CDR2 is FQDESV (reference sequence). The CDR3 loop spans 16 amino acids. V lost 3 bases to trimming and J lost 8 bases; unmatched junction nucleotides: 12.

This clone was counted a single time. The V gene is TRBV7-3, the J gene TRBJ1-6, with D possibly matching TRBD1 (5 bases). Germline assignment: CDR1 SGHTA and CDR2 FQGTGA. This CDR3 is 13 amino acids long. V shed 6 bases and J shed 8 bases, with 11 bases lying between them. This CDR3 is CASSEVGDSPLHF. The CDR3 bases are TGTGCCAGCAGTGAAGTAGGGGATTCACCCCTCCACTTT.

The V call is TRBV15, the J call TRBJ2-2; 9 bases map to TRBD1. V lost 3 bases, J lost 5 bases, and 7 bases stayed unmatched. Germline V gene lookup returns CDR1 LNHNV and CDR2 YYDKDF (reference sequence). CDR3 length: 16 residues. The CDR3 loop is CATSRGGTGKTGELFF. CDR3 coding DNA: TGTGCCACCAGCAGGGGGGGGACAGGGAAAACCGGGGAGCTGTTTTTT. Supplemented by reference TRBV15 and TRBJ2-2, the full variable domain reads DAMVIQNPRYQVTQFGKPVTLSCSQTLNHNVMYWYQQKSSQAPKLLFHYYDKDFNNEADTPDNFQSRRPNTSFCFLDIRSPGLGDTAMYLCATSRGGTGKTGELFFGEGSRLTVL.

The chain recombines TRBV10-3 with TRBJ1-5, with D perhaps matching TRBD1 (6 bases). V lost 8 bases and J 3 bases, leaving 8 bases between the germline ends. The germline V gene has CDR1 ENHRY and CDR2 SYGVKD. The CDR3 loop spans 12 amino acids. As DNA, the CDR3 is TGTGCCATCGGGGACAACAATCAGCCCCAGCATTTT. It specifies CAIGDNNQPQHF.

The rearrangement links TRBV28 to TRBJ2-5, with 9 bases aligning to TRBD1. The CDR3 sequence is 15 residues long. V lost 5 bases to trimming and J lost 5 bases; unmatched junction nucleotides: 9. Germline V gene lookup returns CDR1 MDHEN and CDR2 SYDVKM. CDR3 DNA: TGTGCCAGCAGTGGACAGGGGACCCCCCGGGAGACCCAGTACTTC. Translated: CASSGQGTPRETQYF.

This chain connects TRBV11-2 to TRBJ2-3; 8 positions agree with TRBD1. V dropped 5 bases and J dropped 5; count of bases not matched to a gene: 12. The length of the CDR3 is 16 residues. CDR1 is SGHAT and CDR2 is FQNNGV in the germline V gene. The CDR3 here is CASSLGQGRRGDTQYF. The CDR3 coding sequence is TGTGCCAGCAGCCTTGGACAGGGCAGACGCGGAGATACGCAGTATTTT.

The chain employs TRBV28 and TRBJ1-1, with D perhaps matching TRBD1 (5 bases). Trimming pared 5 bases from V and 2 bases from J, leaving 12 bases between. This CDR3 has 14 residues. In germline, CDR1 is MDHEN, CDR2 SYDVKM. The chain's CDR3 is CASSPDWGNTEAFF. CDR3 DNA: TGTGCCAGCAGTCCAGATTGGGGCAACACTGAAGCTTTCTTT.

This chain links TRBV7-9 with TRBJ2-3; 10 bases agree with TRBD2. Losses at the gene ends were 5 bases for V and 7 bases for J; bases not matched to a gene: 6. This CDR3 is 14 amino acids long. Looked up from germline, CDR1 is SEHNR and CDR2 is FQNEAQ (reference sequence). The CDR3 reads CASSIGTSENTQYF. The CDR3 region has the DNA TGTGCCAGCAGCATCGGGACTAGCGAGAATACGCAGTATTTT.

This chain connects TRBV7-8 to TRBJ2-7; no reliable D call. This CDR3 has 12 amino acids. V was pared by 2 bases and J by 1 base, with 3 bases between. Germline CDR1 is SGHVS and CDR2 is FQNEAQ. The CDR3 reads CASSLRSYEQYF. The CDR3 DNA follows: TGTGCCAGCAGCTTACGGTCCTACGAGCAGTACTTC.

This clone appeared a few times. The chain is built from TRBV7-3 and TRBJ1-2, with TRBD1 identical over 7 bases. The junction had 4 bases not matched to a gene; V was cut back by 3 bases and J by 6 bases. This CDR3 is 13 amino acids long. Germline loops: CDR1 SGHTA, CDR2 FQGTGA. CDR3 sequence reads: CASSFTRGDGYTF. CDR3 sequence (DNA): TGTGCCAGCAGCTTTACCAGGGGGGATGGCTACACCTTC.